The 8 T cell receptor beta chains below were found in one sample sequenced in a study of T cells in pancreatic ductal adenocarcinoma. Profiled with immunoSEQ multiplex PCR; TCRdb holds only in-frame clones, not every one. The sample lists around 94,000 clones; nearly 95% were seen once. Selected pancreatic ductal adenocarcinoma patients had undergone surgery without neoadjuvant therapy. The sequenced sample was PBMCs. These receptors came from a human donor with pancreatic ductal adenocarcinoma.

The CDR3 here is CASSLLREETQYF. The CDR3 region has the DNA TGTGCCAGCAGTCTCCTCCGGGAGGAGACCCAGTACTTC. The chain is built from TRBV5-4 and TRBJ2-5, with D maybe TRBD2 (6 bases). The CDR3 length is 13 residues. The V and J ends lost 5 bases and 5 bases respectively, with 13 bases between them. The germline gives CDR1 SGHNT, CDR2 YYREEE (reference sequence).

The J gene is TRBJ2-1, the V gene TRBV7-3; weak D call: TRBD2 (6 bases). V was cut by 5 bases and J by 5 bases, with 10 bases left in between. CDR1 and CDR2 (germline): SGHTA, FQGTGA. The CDR3 length is 13 residues. CDR3 sequence reads: CASSPGLNNEQFF. The CDR3 DNA follows: TGTGCCAGCAGCCCGGGACTGAACAATGAGCAGTTCTTC.

This rearrangement joins TRBV5-4 to TRBJ1-1, with a weak D call TRBD1 (5 bases). V was clipped by 1 base and J by 0 bases, with 7 bases between them. Germline V gives CDR1 SGHNT, CDR2 YYREEE (reference sequence). This CDR3 is built from 14 residues. CDR3 region: CASSLRQLNTEAFF. The CDR3, as DNA: TGTGCCAGCAGCTTGCGACAGTTGAACACTGAAGCTTTCTTT.

This sequence joins TRBV1 and TRBJ2-6; the D call of TRBD1 is as the table states it, not checked on the DNA. TRBV1 is annotated as a pseudogene. The CDR3 has 18 residues. CDR3 coding DNA: TGCACCAGCAGCCAAGATTGTAAGGGGGCCGGGGGGGCCAACGTCCTGACTTTC. Protein product: CTSSQDCKGAGGANVLTF.

This chain connects TRBV18 to TRBJ2-1, with a weak D call TRBD1 (5 bases). This CDR3 region has 13 residues. CDR1 and CDR2 (germline): KGHSH, LQKENI. The V end lost 10 bases, the J end lost 8 bases, and 18 bases lay between the germline ends. CDR3 in amino acids: CATAGPTSDEQFF. In nucleotides, the CDR3 is TGTGCCACCGCAGGGCCTACATCCGATGAGCAGTTCTTC. The full variable domain, rest sourced from reference TRBV18 and TRBJ2-1, is NAGVMQNPRHLVRRRGQEARLRCSPMKGHSHVYWYRQLPEEGLKFMVYLQKENIIDESGMPKERFSAEFPKEGPSILRIQQVVRGDSAAYFCATAGPTSDEQFFGPGTRLTVL.

The rearrangement uses TRBV25-1 and TRBJ2-7; 10 bases agree with TRBD1. The V gene's germline CDR1 is MGHDK and CDR2 SYGVNS. CDR3 length: 15 residues. The V and J ends lost 1 base and 3 bases, in that order; junction bases with no gene match: 3. The CDR3 sequence: CASSESRTGGYEQYF. The CDR3 DNA reads TGTGCCAGCAGTGAATCCCGGACAGGGGGCTACGAGCAGTACTTC.

The V gene is TRBV6-1, the J gene TRBJ1-4, with D possibly TRBD1 on 6 matching bases. CDR3 size: 13 residues. Germline CDR1 MNHNS, CDR2 SASEGT. V was cut by 4 bases and J by 7 bases, with 10 bases left in between. CDR3 DNA sequence: TGTGCCAGCAGTGGGACAGTTGTTGAAAAACTGTTTTTT. Translating it yields CASSGTVVEKLFF.

This clone was detected once. V usage is TRBV29-1 and J usage is TRBJ2-5; the match to TRBD2 covers 8 bases. The CDR3 covers 15 residues. The germline CDR1 and CDR2 sequences are SQVTM and ANQGSEA. With V trimmed by 0 bases and J by 4 bases, 7 bases remained unmatched. Written as DNA, the CDR3 is TGCAGCGTTGAAGATCCGCGGGGGGCGAGAGAGACCCAGTACTTC. Amino acid sequence: CSVEDPRGARETQYF.